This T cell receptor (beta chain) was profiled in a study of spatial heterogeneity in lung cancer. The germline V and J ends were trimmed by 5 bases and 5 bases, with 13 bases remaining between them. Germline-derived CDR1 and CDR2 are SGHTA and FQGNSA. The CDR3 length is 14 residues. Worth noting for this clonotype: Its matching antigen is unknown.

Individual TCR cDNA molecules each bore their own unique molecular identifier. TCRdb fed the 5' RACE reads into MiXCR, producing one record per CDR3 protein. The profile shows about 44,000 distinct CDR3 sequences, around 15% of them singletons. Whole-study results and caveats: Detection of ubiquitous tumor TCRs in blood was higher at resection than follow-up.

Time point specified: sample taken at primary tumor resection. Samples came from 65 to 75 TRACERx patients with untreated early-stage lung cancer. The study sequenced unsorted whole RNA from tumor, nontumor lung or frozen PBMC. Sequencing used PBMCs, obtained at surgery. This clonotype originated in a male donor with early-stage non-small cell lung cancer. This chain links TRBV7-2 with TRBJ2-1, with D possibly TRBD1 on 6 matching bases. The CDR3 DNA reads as TGTGCCAGCAGCCCAGGGGCCTTTAACAATGAGCAGTTCTTC. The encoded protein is CASSPGAFNNEQFF.